Listed below are T cell receptor beta chains from one sample, sequenced in a study of naive and memory T cell subsets. TCRdb fed the UMI-ligation and nested PCR reads into MiXCR, producing one record per CDR3 protein. The table includes over 30,000 distinct CDR3 sequences, roughly 18% detected once. The sample was effector memory CD4+ T cells from blood. The origin of the receptors is a human donor in good health. CDR3s include the opening cysteine and the closing phenylalanine or tryptophan. The order of the fields is clone size, V gene, J gene, D gene, CDR3 length, CDR3 DNA, CDR3 protein. D genes are given only for firm matches. Clone size is given for some rows only: seen once, a few or many times, or a class if the clone is expanded.

>few|TRBV18|TRBJ2-3|NA|15
TGTGCCAGCTCACCATCAAGCAGGGCCAAAGATACGCAGTATTTT
CASSPSSRAKDTQYF
>NA|TRBV6-5|TRBJ1-1|TRBD1|14
TGTGCCAGCAGTCGAGGAAACAGGGGCACTGAAGCTTTCTTT
CASSRGNRGTEAFF
>NA|TRBV7-2|TRBJ2-7|TRBD2|14
TGTGCCAGCAGACCTACTAGCGGAGCCTACGAGCAGTACTTC
CASRPTSGAYEQYF
>few|TRBV6-1|TRBJ2-7|TRBD1|15
TGTGCCAGCAGTTCGCAGGGGACAGCTTCCTACGAGCAGTACTTC
CASSSQGTASYEQYF
>NA|TRBV6-8|TRBJ1-5|TRBD1|19
TGTGCCAGCAGCCAACCGGGCGGGGGACAGCGGCGTGTGCGTCAGCCCCAGCATTTT
CASSQPGGGQRRVRQPQHF
>medium-sized|TRBV7-2|TRBJ2-1|TRBD2|18
TGTGCCAGCAGCCGGACTAGCGGGATCCCCGGGAGGTACAATGAGCAGTTCTTC
CASSRTSGIPGRYNEQFF
>NA|TRBV30|TRBJ2-3|NA|11
TGTGCCTGGAGTGGGGGAGATACGCAGTATTTT
CAWSGGDTQYF
>few|TRBV5-8|TRBJ1-3|NA|17
TGTGCCAGCAGCGCTCCGGGCGGCGGCTTCTCTGGAAACACCATATATTTT
CASSAPGGGFSGNTIYF
>once|TRBV5-1|TRBJ1-6|NA|15
TGCGCCAGCAGCTTGCCCGGATCGGGAGATTCACCCCTCCACTTT
CASSLPGSGDSPLHF
>few|TRBV9|TRBJ1-1|NA|14
TGTGCCAGCAGCGCAGCCCCGGCGGGCACTGAAGCTTTCTTT
CASSAAPAGTEAFF
>many|TRBV3-1|TRBJ2-7|TRBD2|15
TGTGCCAGCAGCCAACAAGCGGGAGGGACCTACGAGCAGTACTTC
CASSQQAGGTYEQYF
>NA|TRBV9|TRBJ2-1|TRBD2|17
TGTGCCAGCAGCTATCGCGGGAGTTCGCCAACGGGCAATGAGCAGTTCTTC
CASSYRGSSPTGNEQFF
>NA|TRBV7-3|TRBJ2-3|TRBD2|14
TGTGCCAGCAGCCCGGGGGGGGGGACAGATACGCAGTATTTT
CASSPGGGTDTQYF
>few|TRBV28|TRBJ1-1|TRBD1|13
TGTGCCAGCAGTTTCGGGACAGCCACTGAAGCTTTCTTT
CASSFGTATEAFF
>many|TRBV4-1|TRBJ1-5|TRBD1|16
TGCGCCAGCAGCCCCACGCAGACAGGGAGCAATCAGCCCCAGCATTTT
CASSPTQTGSNQPQHF
>NA|TRBV20-1|TRBJ1-5|NA|14
TGCAGTGCTAGAGAGGGGGGGAGAGCTCAGCCCCAGCATTTT
CSAREGGRAQPQHF
>many|TRBV30|TRBJ2-7|NA|13
TGTGCCTGGAGTGTATCCCTGGGCTCCGAGCAGTACTTC
CAWSVSLGSEQYF
>NA|TRBV5-1|TRBJ2-7|NA|16
TGCGCCAGCAGCTTGGCCTTGGATGGGAAACCCTACGAGCAGTACTTC
CASSLALDGKPYEQYF
>many|TRBV12-3/TRBV12-4|TRBJ1-5|NA|15
TGTGCCAGCAGTCAGGGTTGGGGTTCTAATCAGCCCCAGCATTTT
CASSQGWGSNQPQHF
>few|TRBV6-6|TRBJ2-7|NA|14
TGTGCCAGCATCCAGGCAGGCTCCACGGGGGAGCAGTACTTC
CASIQAGSTGEQYF
>few|TRBV5-1|TRBJ1-1|NA|13
TGCGCCAGCACGGCCATAGGTGGGGATGAAGCTTTCTTT
CASTAIGGDEAFF
>many|TRBV6-6|TRBJ1-1|NA|14
TGTGCCAGCAGCCCCCCAACAGGGAGGACTGAAGCTTTCTTT
CASSPPTGRTEAFF
>NA|TRBV11-2|TRBJ2-7|NA|17
TGTGCCAGCAGCTTAGGGACTTGGGAGAAGAGGTCCTACGAGCAGTACTTC
CASSLGTWEKRSYEQYF
>once|TRBV20-1|TRBJ1-5|NA|16
TGCAGTGCTGAGATCTTGTGGGGGGACAGCAATCAGCCCCAGCATTTT
CSAEILWGDSNQPQHF
>few|TRBV6-1|TRBJ2-7|TRBD1|15
TGTGCCAGCAGTGATCATCGACAGGGGAGTCACGAGCAGTACTTC
CASSDHRQGSHEQYF
>NA|TRBV27|TRBJ2-7|NA|14
TGTGCCAGCAGTCCCGACAGGAAGGGCTACGAGCAGTACTTC
CASSPDRKGYEQYF
>many|TRBV20-1|TRBJ2-7|NA|14
TGCAGTGCTAGGACGTCCGGGAGAAACTACGAGCAGTACTTC
CSARTSGRNYEQYF
>many|TRBV5-1|TRBJ1-1|NA|15
TGCGCCAGCAGCTTGATGGGGGGATTGAACACTGAAGCTTTCTTT
CASSLMGGLNTEAFF
>few|TRBV5-4|TRBJ1-5|TRBD1|12
TGTGCCAGCAGCGTACAGGGGCAGCCCCAGCATTTT
CASSVQGQPQHF
>NA|TRBV20-1|TRBJ1-6|NA|15
TGCAGTGCTAGAGCCGGGCCGGGGGATGGTTCACCCCTCCACTTT
CSARAGPGDGSPLHF
>NA|TRBV6-6|TRBJ1-1|NA|13
TGTGCCAGCAGTTTTCAAACCGGGGCTGAAGCTTTCTTT
CASSFQTGAEAFF
>many|TRBV27|TRBJ1-1|TRBD1|13
TGTGCCAGCCTCGGGACAGGGAGGACTGAAGCTTTCTTT
CASLGTGRTEAFF
>many|TRBV29-1|TRBJ1-2|TRBD1|14
TGCAGCGTTACCAGGGACAGTGGAGGGTATGGCTACACCTTC
CSVTRDSGGYGYTF
>few|TRBV30|TRBJ2-7|NA|13
TGTGCCTGGAGTACGGCAGTCTACGAGGGGCAGTACTTC
CAWSTAVYEGQYF
>NA|TRBV28|TRBJ1-2|NA|12
TGTGCCAGCCGGAGGAGTAACTATGGCTACACCTTC
CASRRSNYGYTF
>NA|TRBV5-1|TRBJ2-2|TRBD1|17
TGCGCCAGCAGCCTCAGTTTCGGACAGGGGGCAGGCGGGGAGCTGTTTTTT
CASSLSFGQGAGGELFF
>many|TRBV20-1|TRBJ2-7|NA|20
TGCAGTGCTAGAGATTTTTATACTGTGCAGGGGACTCAAAAAGTGTACGAGCAGTACTTC
CSARDFYTVQGTQKVYEQYF
>few|TRBV7-2|TRBJ2-5|NA|15
TGTGCCAGCAGCTTAATCTGGACGGACCAAGAGACCCAGTACTTC
CASSLIWTDQETQYF
>few|TRBV4-2|TRBJ2-1|TRBD2|15
TGTGCCAGCAGCCAAAGGACTAGCGACTACAATGAGCAGTTCTTC
CASSQRTSDYNEQFF
>medium-sized|TRBV4-3|TRBJ2-4|TRBD2|17
TGCGCCAGCAGCCAAGATTCAGCGGGAAGGGCCAAAAACATTCAGTACTTC
CASSQDSAGRAKNIQYF
>few|TRBV5-1|TRBJ2-3|NA|13
TGCGCCAGCAGCTCCTACAGCGCAGATACGCAGTATTTT
CASSSYSADTQYF
>many|TRBV12-3/TRBV12-4|TRBJ1-5|NA|13
TGTGCCAGCACCCTCGGGAGCAATCAGCCCCAGCATTTT
CASTLGSNQPQHF
>few|TRBV6-6|TRBJ2-2|TRBD2|15
TGTGCCAGCAGTACGACTAGCGCAAACACCGGGGAGCTGTTTTTT
CASSTTSANTGELFF
>many|TRBV12-3/TRBV12-4|TRBJ1-3|TRBD1|15
TGTGCCAGCAGTTGGGACAGGGCGCCGGGAAACACCATATATTTT
CASSWDRAPGNTIYF
>few|TRBV6-5|TRBJ2-2|TRBD2|17
TGTGCCAGCAGACTTAGCGGGTCCGGGGCGAACACCGGGGAGCTGTTTTTT
CASRLSGSGANTGELFF
>NA|TRBV28|TRBJ2-1|TRBD2|13
TGTGCCAGCATAGCGGGAGGGACGTATGAGCAGTTCTTC
CASIAGGTYEQFF
>NA|TRBV12-3/TRBV12-4|TRBJ2-2|TRBD1|16
TGTGCCAGCAGTTTAGCGACAGGGGGCGGTACCGGGGAGCTGTTTTTT
CASSLATGGGTGELFF
>NA|TRBV3-1|TRBJ1-3|NA|13
TGTGCCAGCAGCCCTCGAGGGCGAAACACCATATATTTT
CASSPRGRNTIYF
>many|TRBV28|TRBJ1-4|TRBD1|15
TGTGCCAGCAGTTTAGGGGGGACAGGGGGTGAAAAACTGTTTTTT
CASSLGGTGGEKLFF
>medium-sized|TRBV20-1|TRBJ2-1|TRBD2|12
TGCAGTGTGCTAGCGGGAGGGCAGGAGCAGTTCTTC
CSVLAGGQEQFF
>many|TRBV30|TRBJ1-3|NA|13
TGTGCCTGGAGTGTACCGTCCGGCGGGGGACCCTATTTT
CAWSVPSGGGPYF
>NA|TRBV11-2|TRBJ2-5|NA|13
TGTGCCAGCAGCGTAGGGGCTGGGGAGACCCAGTACTTC
CASSVGAGETQYF